Shown below are 17 T cell receptor beta chains from a single sample sequenced in a study of blood T cell repertoires in COVID-19. Clones were sequenced by immunoSEQ multiplex PCR, and TCRdb holds only the in-frame ones, with some missing. In the table there are fewer than 150,000 clones, just over 75% of which are singletons. Material: peripheral blood. The receptors were gathered from a human donor in a cohort sampled during active COVID-19.

The V gene is TRBV5-4, the J gene TRBJ2-5; possibly TRBD2 for D (5 bases). V gave up 0 bases and J gave up 5 bases, with 17 bases separating them. CDR3 length equals 16 residues. Germline CDR1 and CDR2: SGHNT and YYREEE (reference sequence). CDR3 nucleotide sequence: TGTGCCAGCAGCTTGGAAGGAGGATGGGCGCAGGAGACCCAGTACTTC. Encoded protein: CASSLEGGWAQETQYF.

By share, this clone counts as medium-sized. The V call is TRBV2, the J call TRBJ1-2, with D tentatively TRBD1 (6 bases). The CDR3 length is 13 residues. Germline CDR1 is SNHLY and CDR2 is FYNNEI. V was cut by 6 bases and J by 9 bases, with 17 bases left in between. In DNA form, the CDR3 reads TGTGCCAGCAGCCCCGGCCAGGGGAGAAGCTACACCTTC. This translates into CASSPGQGRSYTF.

This chain links TRBV27 with TRBJ2-3; 8 positions agree with TRBD2. Germline V gives CDR1 MNHEY, CDR2 SMNVEV (reference sequence). The CDR3 is 15 amino acids. Losses at the gene ends were 1 base for V and 5 bases for J; bases not matched to a gene: 5. The CDR3 here is CASSLFRGGGDTQYF. CDR3 DNA: TGTGCCAGCAGTTTATTCCGGGGGGGCGGAGATACGCAGTATTTT.

The V call is TRBV2, the J call TRBJ1-2; possibly TRBD1 for D (5 bases). Germline V gene sequence: CDR1 SNHLY, CDR2 FYNNEI. The V gene lost 2 bases and the J gene lost 0 bases, with 16 bases spanning the gap. CDR3 size: 17 residues. The CDR3 DNA is TGTGCCAGCAGTGAACCCCAGGCGGGGCTGGCTAACTATGGCTACACCTTC. It specifies CASSEPQAGLANYGYTF. Variable domain in full (rest from reference TRBV2 and TRBJ1-2): EPEVTQTPSHQVTQMGQEVILRCVPISNHLYFYWYRQILGQKVEFLVSFYNNEISEKSEIFDDQFSVERPDGSNFTLKIRSTKLEDSAMYFCASSEPQAGLANYGYTFGSGTRLTVV.

The chain couples TRBV6-8 to TRBJ1-3; 9 bases map to TRBD1. Germline lookup yields CDR1 MNHGY and CDR2 SAAAGT. The V gene end was trimmed by 6 bases and the J gene end by 1 base; junction bases not matched to a gene: 13. The CDR3 has 18 residues. In DNA form, the CDR3 reads TGTGCCAGCAGGCCCGCGGGGGGACAGGGAATATCTGGAAACACCATATATTTT. Protein: CASRPAGGQGISGNTIYF.

The V gene is TRBV11-1, the J gene TRBJ2-2; the match to TRBD2 covers 8 bases. From germline, CDR1 is SGHAT and CDR2 FQDESV (reference sequence). V shed 5 bases and J 6 bases; nucleotides not matched to a gene: 2. The CDR3 totals 13 residues. The CDR3 loop reads CASSMTSAGELFF. CDR3 in DNA: TGTGCCAGCAGCATGACTAGCGCCGGGGAGCTGTTTTTT.

The V gene is TRBV5-1, the J gene TRBJ2-1; D unresolved. Germline V CDR1 and CDR2: SGHRS, YFSETQ. This CDR3 comprises 15 residues. V was clipped by 2 bases and J by 3 bases, with 12 bases between them. CDR3 protein: CASSLESHSYNEQFF. DNA of the CDR3: TGCGCCAGCAGCTTAGAATCTCACAGCTACAATGAGCAGTTCTTC.

This clone was observed a single time. The rearrangement joins TRBV13 to TRBJ2-3, with TRBD2 as a possible D gene (7 bases). CDR3 size: 16 residues. V was pared by 1 base and J by 2 bases, with 13 bases between. CDR1 is PRHDT and CDR2 is FYEKMQ in the germline V gene (reference sequence). CDR3 in amino acids: CASSLAGGTFTDTQYF. Written as DNA, the CDR3 is TGTGCCAGCAGCTTAGCGGGGGGCACTTTCACAGATACGCAGTATTTT.

The rearrangement joins TRBV2 to TRBJ2-3, with TRBD2 identical over 7 bases. Germline trimming cut 5 bases from V and 5 bases from J; bases unmatched to any gene: 10. The CDR3 runs to 15 residues. Germline assignment: CDR1 SNHLY and CDR2 FYNNEI. CDR3 amino acids: CASSPGTSVGDTQYF. CDR3 DNA: TGTGCCAGCAGTCCCGGTACTAGCGTAGGAGATACGCAGTATTTT. The complete variable domain, with remaining parts taken from reference TRBV2 and TRBJ2-3, reads EPEVTQTPSHQVTQMGQEVILRCVPISNHLYFYWYRQILGQKVEFLVSFYNNEISEKSEIFDDQFSVERPDGSNFTLKIRSTKLEDSAMYFCASSPGTSVGDTQYFGPGTRLTVL.

The CDR3 DNA reads as TGCGCCAGCAGTGAATATGGACGGACCGCGGGGCAGTACTTC. This translates into CASSEYGRTAGQYF. The chain carries TRBV10-1 and TRBJ2-7; TRBD2 is a possible D gene (5 bases). The V end was cut by 3 bases, the J end by 9 bases, with 18 bases between. Germline V gene data show CDR1 as WNHNN and CDR2 as SYGVQD (reference sequence). CDR3 length equals 14 residues.

The chain carries TRBV3-1 (or the pseudogene TRBV3-2) and TRBJ1-6; D might be TRBD1 (5 bases). The germline gives CDR1 LGHDT, CDR2 YNNKEL (reference sequence). The CDR3 covers 13 residues. The V end lost 8 bases, the J end lost 6 bases, and 11 bases lay between the germline ends. CDR3 bases: TGTGCCAGCCAGAGAAGGGGTAATTCACCCCTCCACTTT. Its protein product is CASQRRGNSPLHF.

The V call is TRBV6-1, the J call TRBJ2-3, with 10 positions matching TRBD1. Germline V gene data show CDR1 as MNHNS and CDR2 as SASEGT. This CDR3 is built from 15 residues. The V gene end was trimmed by 3 bases and the J gene end by 4 bases; junction bases not matched to a gene: 4. This chain's CDR3 is CASSDTGTGADTQYF. CDR3 DNA: TGTGCCAGCAGTGATACTGGGACAGGGGCAGATACGCAGTATTTT.

Judged by abundance, this clone is medium-sized. The chain has TRBV4-2 and TRBJ1-5, with TRBD1 as a possible D gene (5 bases). Germline CDR1 is LGHNA and CDR2 is YNFKEQ. This CDR3 is built from 15 residues. V was clipped by 5 bases and J by 1 base, with 12 bases between them. The DNA of the CDR3 is TGTGCCAGCAGCGTTAGGGAGGGGAGCAATCAGCCCCAGCATTTT. Translation gives CASSVREGSNQPQHF.

The chain combines TRBV28 with TRBJ1-2; 7 nucleotides agree with TRBD1. Germline CDR1 is MDHEN and CDR2 is SYDVKM. The V and J ends lost 5 bases and 6 bases, in that order; junction bases with no gene match: 6. The CDR3 extends over 13 amino acids. The CDR3 bases are TGTGCCAGCAGTCGAAGACAGGGAGATGGCTACACCTTC. Protein: CASSRRQGDGYTF.

The chain is built from TRBV6-5 and TRBJ2-7; tentative D call: TRBD1 (5 bases). Germline V gene lookup returns CDR1 MNHEY and CDR2 SVGAGI. The CDR3 contains 16 residues. Deletions cut 0 bases from V and 0 bases from J, with 12 bases between. For the CDR3, the DNA is TGTGCCAGCAGTTACTCTCCAGTCAGGGACTCCTACGAGCAGTACTTC. Its protein is CASSYSPVRDSYEQYF.

This clone was seen a single time. The genes are TRBV7-9 and TRBJ1-1, with D perhaps matching TRBD1 (5 bases). This CDR3 is built from 14 residues. V lost 5 bases, J lost 5 bases, and 15 bases lay in between. CDR1 and CDR2 (germline): SEHNR, FQNEAQ (reference sequence). The CDR3: CASSAPPGGTEAFF. In nucleotides, the CDR3 is TGTGCCAGCAGCGCCCCCCCCGGGGGAACTGAAGCTTTCTTT.

The genes are TRBV3-1 (or the pseudogene TRBV3-2) and TRBJ1-1, with D uncertain. There are 16 residues in the CDR3. Trimming pared 0 bases from V and 1 base from J, leaving 12 bases between. Germline CDR1 and CDR2: LGHDT and YNNKEL (reference sequence). CDR3 DNA: TGTGCCAGCAGCCAAGATCCGGCAGGTACGAACACTGAAGCTTTCTTT. Amino acids: CASSQDPAGTNTEAFF.